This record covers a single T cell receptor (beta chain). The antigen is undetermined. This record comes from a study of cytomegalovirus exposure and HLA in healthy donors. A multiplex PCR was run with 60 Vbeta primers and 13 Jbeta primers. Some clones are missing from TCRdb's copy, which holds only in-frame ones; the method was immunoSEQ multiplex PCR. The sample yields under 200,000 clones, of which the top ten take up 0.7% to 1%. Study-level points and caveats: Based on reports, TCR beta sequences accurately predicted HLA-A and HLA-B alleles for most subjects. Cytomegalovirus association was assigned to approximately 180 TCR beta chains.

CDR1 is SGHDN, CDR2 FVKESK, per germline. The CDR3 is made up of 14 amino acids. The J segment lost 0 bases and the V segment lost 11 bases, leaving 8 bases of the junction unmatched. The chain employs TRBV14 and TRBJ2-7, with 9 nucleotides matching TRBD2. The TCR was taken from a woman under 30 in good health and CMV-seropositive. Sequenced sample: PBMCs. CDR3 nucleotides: TGTGCCTCACGGGCTAGCGGGAACTCCTACGAGCAGTACTTC. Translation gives CASRASGNSYEQYF.